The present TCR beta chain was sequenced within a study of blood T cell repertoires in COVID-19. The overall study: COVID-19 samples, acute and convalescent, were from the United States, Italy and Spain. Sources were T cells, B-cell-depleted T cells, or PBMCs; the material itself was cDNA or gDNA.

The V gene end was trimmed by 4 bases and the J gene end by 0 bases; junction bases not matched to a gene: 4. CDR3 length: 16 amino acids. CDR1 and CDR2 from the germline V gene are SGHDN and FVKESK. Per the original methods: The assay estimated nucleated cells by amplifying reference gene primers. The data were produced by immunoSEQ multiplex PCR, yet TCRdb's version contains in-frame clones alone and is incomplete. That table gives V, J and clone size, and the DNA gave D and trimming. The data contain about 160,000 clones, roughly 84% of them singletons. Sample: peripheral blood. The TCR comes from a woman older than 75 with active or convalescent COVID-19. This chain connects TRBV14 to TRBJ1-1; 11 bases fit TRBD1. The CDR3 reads CASSRGTGGMNTEAFF. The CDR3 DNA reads TGTGCCAGCAGCCGCGGGACAGGGGGGATGAACACTGAAGCTTTCTTT. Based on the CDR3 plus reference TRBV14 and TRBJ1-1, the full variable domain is EAGVTQFPSHSVIEKGQTVTLRCDPISGHDNLYWYRRVMGKEIKFLLHFVKESKQDESGMPNNRFLAERTGGTYSTLKVQPAELEDSGVYFCASSRGTGGMNTEAFFGQGTRLTVV.